The present T cell receptor (beta chain) was sequenced within a study of cytomegalovirus exposure and HLA in healthy donors. Study-level background: In terms of ancestry, the Caucasian-associated cluster contained about 80% of the approximately 400 genotyped donors.

Study results and caveats: A later analysis showed HLA-associated TCR beta chains outstripping equally common others in clonal expansion.

Notes on this clone: Its specificity is not known.

This PCR relied on a set of 60 Vbeta primers and 13 Jbeta primers. Profiling relied on immunoSEQ multiplex PCR, and the TCRdb table lists in-frame clones only, not all of them. This table has about 160,000 clones, more than 75% appearing once. Material: PBMCs. The sequence derives from a man aged 18 to 35 in good health and CMV-seropositive.

The DNA of the CDR3 is TGTGCCAGCAAAGGGACAGGGGAGCAGTACTTC. It yields the protein CASKGTGEQYF. This chain uses TRBV2 with TRBJ2-7; 9 bases are shared with TRBD1. Germline CDR1 reads SNHLY; CDR2 reads FYNNEI. CDR3 length: 11 amino acids. V dropped 7 bases and J dropped 7; count of bases not matched to a gene: 2.